This T cell receptor beta chain was sequenced in a study of CXCR3-negative and CXCR3-positive naive CD8 T cells (dated by TCRdb to about 2019). For the wider study: In total, about 130 million TRB reads were obtained, which works out to roughly 1.5 +/- 0.3 million reads per library. The diversity and physicochemical repertoire analyses included about a dozen donors pooled from two independent experiments. Naive subsets from about 5 donors and memory cells from 3 donors were included in the TRBV-TRBJ cluster analysis. The investigation overall reported the following: Because CXCR3 expression was partially decreased after cryopreservation, freshly isolated PBMCs were used for most assays. Compared with CXCR3-negative naive cells, CXCR3-positive naive cells had TRB CDR3s with higher hydrophobicity (lower Kidera factor 4), lower energy, and higher strength and volume indices. Both naive subsets had comparably high repertoire diversity, while memory CD8+ T cells had much lower repertoire diversity. Because surface CD5, which has been linked to self-reactivity in mice, was comparable between naive subsets, TCR interaction strength was also inferred from TRB CDR3 physicochemical properties. Naive CXCR3-negative and CXCR3-positive cells from the same donor showed similar TRBV-TRBJ usage, whereas memory cells showed distinct patterns.

From cysteine to phenylalanine, the CDR3 is 13 amino acids long. DNA is not recorded here. CDR1 is given as SGHDT and CDR2 as YYEEEE, both from the germline V gene. The sample was run on a NextSeq 550. The Human TCR Profiling Kit (MiLaboratory) was used to prepare UMI-labeled 5' RACE TRB cDNA libraries. cDNA synthesis used the entire amount of extracted RNA, and PCR amplification then used the entire amount of cDNA produced. Libraries were prepared in parallel with an identical number of PCR cycles. The study's processing was this. With a minimum of two reads required per UMI, MIGEC and MiXCR pulled out about 53,000 +/- 10,000 unique UMI-labeled TRB cDNA molecules from each library. On average, around 40,000 +/- 10,000 functional in-frame TRB CDR3 nucleotide clonotypes lacking stop codons were found per library. After downsampling to 5000 UMI-labeled TRB molecules per sample, diversity metrics, including normalized Shannon-Wiener and Chao1, were computed in VDJtools. Clonotype-size-weighted physicochemical properties of the central five CDR3 residues (interaction energy, strength, volume and Kidera factor 4) were computed in VDJtools. TCRdb reprocessed the reads, reporting each CDR3 protein sequence once and no DNA. TCRdb, not the original authors, processed these V and J calls. This specimen's table enumerates approximately 100,000 distinct CDR3 sequences. Clones ranked in the top ten supply roughly 0.38% of the sample.

On this clonotype: No cognate antigen has been identified for it.

Each CD8+ T cell subset was flow-sorted in triplicate, with approximately 300,000 cells per subset placed directly into RLT lysis buffer. To exclude memory contaminants, naive CD8+ T cells were stringently defined as CD45RO-CCR7+CD27+CD95-. Using standard density gradient centrifugation, peripheral blood mononuclear cells were isolated from buffy coats. Naive CXCR3-negative and CXCR3-positive CD8+ T cells were flow-sorted using a FACSAria III. Total RNA was extracted from sorted cells using an RNeasy Mini Kit. The receptor comes from a human donor in good health. Some clones in this sample may be carry-over from other donors' samples. Sequencing was performed on naive CXCR3+ CD8+ T cells from blood. The cell subset or site label of this sample denotes: CD45RO-CCR7+CD27+CD95- naive CD8+ T cells expressing CXCR3 (TNR3+). This receptor chain uses TRBV5-6 and TRBJ2-3. This receptor has the CDR3 CASSVRPTDTQYF.